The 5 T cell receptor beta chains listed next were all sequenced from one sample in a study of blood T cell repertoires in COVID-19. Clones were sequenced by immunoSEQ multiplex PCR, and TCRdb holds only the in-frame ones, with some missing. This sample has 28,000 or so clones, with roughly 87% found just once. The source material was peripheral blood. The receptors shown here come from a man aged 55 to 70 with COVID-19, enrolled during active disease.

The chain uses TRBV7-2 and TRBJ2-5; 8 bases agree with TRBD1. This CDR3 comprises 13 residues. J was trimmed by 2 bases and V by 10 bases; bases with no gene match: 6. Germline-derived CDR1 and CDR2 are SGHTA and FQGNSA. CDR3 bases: TGTGCCACCTCGACAGGGGTTCAAGAGACCCAGTACTTC. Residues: CATSTGVQETQYF.

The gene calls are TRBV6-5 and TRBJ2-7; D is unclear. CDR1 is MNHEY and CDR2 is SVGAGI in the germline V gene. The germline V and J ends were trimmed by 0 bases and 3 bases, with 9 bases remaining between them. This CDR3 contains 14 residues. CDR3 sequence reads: CASSYSTPDYEQYF. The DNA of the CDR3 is TGTGCCAGCAGTTACTCGACTCCAGACTACGAGCAGTACTTC.

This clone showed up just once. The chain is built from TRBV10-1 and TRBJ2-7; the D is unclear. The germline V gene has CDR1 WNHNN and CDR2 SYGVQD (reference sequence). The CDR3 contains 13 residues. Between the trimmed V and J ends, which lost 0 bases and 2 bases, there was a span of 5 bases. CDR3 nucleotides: TGCGCCAGCAGTGAGTCATATACCTACGAGCAGTACTTC. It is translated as CASSESYTYEQYF.

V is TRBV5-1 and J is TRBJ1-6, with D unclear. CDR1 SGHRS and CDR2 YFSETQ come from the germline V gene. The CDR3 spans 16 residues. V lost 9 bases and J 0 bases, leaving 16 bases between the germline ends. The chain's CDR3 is CATSAEGSSYNSPLHF. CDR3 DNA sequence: TGCGCCACCTCTGCCGAGGGTAGCTCCTATAATTCACCCCTCCACTTT.

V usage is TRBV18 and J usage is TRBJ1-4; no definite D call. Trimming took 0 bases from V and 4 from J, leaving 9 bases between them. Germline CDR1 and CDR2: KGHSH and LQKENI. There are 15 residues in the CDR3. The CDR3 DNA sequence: TGTGCCAGCTCACCACCGGAACAGCTTAATGAAAAACTGTTTTTT. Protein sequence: CASSPPEQLNEKLFF.